The TCR beta chain under discussion was sequenced for a study of cytomegalovirus exposure and HLA in healthy donors. Study background: Genotyping of more than 300 donors showed that 80% to 85% belonged to the Caucasian-associated ancestry cluster.

Note on this clone: Its antigen is unknown.

It was with 60 Vbeta and 13 Jbeta primers that the PCR ran. Some clones are missing from TCRdb's copy, which holds only in-frame ones; the method was immunoSEQ multiplex PCR. The sample yields some 150,000 clones, roughly 86% seen once. This CDR3 has 16 residues. With 5 bases removed from V and 3 bases from J, the gap between germline ends came to 16 bases. In germline, CDR1 is LNHDA, CDR2 SQIVND (reference sequence). Findings and caveats of the study: Among immune exposure information, only CMV serostatus was available. Reportedly, a later analysis found an Asian-associated ancestry cluster had fewer N-insertions than the roughly 630-donor mean.

This chain links TRBV19 with TRBJ2-2, with D tentatively TRBD1 (6 bases). Sequencing was performed on PBMCs. This clonotype originated in a man younger than 35 in good health and CMV-seropositive. CDR3 sequence (DNA): TGTGCCAGTAGTGCTCGGACAGAAGCAGACACCGGGGAGCTGTTTTTT. Protein: CASSARTEADTGELFF.